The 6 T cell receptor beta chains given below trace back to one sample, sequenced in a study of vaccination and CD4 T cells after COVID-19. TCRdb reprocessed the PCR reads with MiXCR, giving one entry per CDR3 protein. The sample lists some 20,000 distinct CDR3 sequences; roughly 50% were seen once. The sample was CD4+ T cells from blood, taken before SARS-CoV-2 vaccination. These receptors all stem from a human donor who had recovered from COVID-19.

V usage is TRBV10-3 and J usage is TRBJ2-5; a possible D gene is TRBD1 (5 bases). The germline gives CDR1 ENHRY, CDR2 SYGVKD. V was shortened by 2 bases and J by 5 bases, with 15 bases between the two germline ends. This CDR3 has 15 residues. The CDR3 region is CAISEGQGGKETQYF. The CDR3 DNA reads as TGTGCCATCAGTGAGGGCCAGGGTGGAAAGGAGACCCAGTACTTC.

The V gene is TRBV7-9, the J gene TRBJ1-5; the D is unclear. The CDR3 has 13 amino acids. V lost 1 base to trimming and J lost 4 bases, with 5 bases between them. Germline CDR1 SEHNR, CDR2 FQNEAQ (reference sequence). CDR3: CASSLVGNQPQHF. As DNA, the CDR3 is TGTGCCAGCAGCTTAGTTGGGAATCAGCCCCAGCATTTT.

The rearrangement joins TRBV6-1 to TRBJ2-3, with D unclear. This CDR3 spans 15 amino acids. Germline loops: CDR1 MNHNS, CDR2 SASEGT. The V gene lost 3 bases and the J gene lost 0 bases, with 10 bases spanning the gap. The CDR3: CASSDPGTSTDTQYF. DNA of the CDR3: TGTGCCAGCAGTGACCCAGGAACTAGCACAGATACGCAGTATTTT.

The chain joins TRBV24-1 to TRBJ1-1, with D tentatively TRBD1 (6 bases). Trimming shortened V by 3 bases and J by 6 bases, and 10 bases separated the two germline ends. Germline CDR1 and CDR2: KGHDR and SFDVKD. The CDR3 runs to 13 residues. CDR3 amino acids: CATSDTRTAEAFF. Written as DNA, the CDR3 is TGTGCCACCAGTGATACTAGGACAGCTGAAGCTTTCTTT.

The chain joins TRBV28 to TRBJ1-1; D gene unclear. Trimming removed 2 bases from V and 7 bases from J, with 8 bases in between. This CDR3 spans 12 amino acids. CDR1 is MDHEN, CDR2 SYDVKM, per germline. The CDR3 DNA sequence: TGTGCCAGCAGTTTAACGCTGAGTGAAGCTTTCTTT. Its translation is CASSLTLSEAFF.

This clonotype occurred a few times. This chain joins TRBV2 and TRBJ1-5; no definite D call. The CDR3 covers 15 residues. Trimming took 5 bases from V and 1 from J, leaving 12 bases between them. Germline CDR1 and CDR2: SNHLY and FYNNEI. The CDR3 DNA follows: TGTGCCAGCAGTAGCGAGACCAACAGCAATCAGCCCCAGCATTTT. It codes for CASSSETNSNQPQHF. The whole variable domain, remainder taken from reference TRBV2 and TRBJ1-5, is EPEVTQTPSHQVTQMGQEVILRCVPISNHLYFYWYRQILGQKVEFLVSFYNNEISEKSEIFDDQFSVERPDGSNFTLKIRSTKLEDSAMYFCASSSETNSNQPQHFGDGTRLSIL.